The 25 T cell receptor beta chains presented below share a single source sample, sequenced in a study of T cell responses to AZD1222 COVID-19 vaccine. The assay was immunoSEQ multiplex PCR, and TCRdb's table has in-frame clones only and misses some. The sample consists of approximately 90,000 clones, around 89% of them appearing once. The source material was peripheral blood, sampled on day 0 of AZD1222 vaccination. These receptor sequences come from an adult in good health.

By its share, this clone is large (0.1 to 1%). This chain connects TRBV2 to TRBJ1-1; 8 bases map to TRBD1. J lost 7 bases, V lost 6 bases, and 7 bases had no gene match. The CDR3 loop spans 13 amino acids. Looked up from germline, CDR1 is SNHLY and CDR2 is FYNNEI. Here the CDR3 reads CASRPGQAIEAFF. Here the CDR3 DNA reads TGTGCCAGCAGGCCGGGACAGGCAATTGAAGCTTTCTTT.

The V and J genes are TRBV30 and TRBJ1-2; maybe TRBD1 (5 bases). Looked up from germline, CDR1 is GTSNPN and CDR2 is SVGIG (reference sequence). The CDR3 is made up of 14 amino acids. Trimming pared 7 bases from V and 3 bases from J, leaving 18 bases between. In nucleotides, the CDR3 is TGTGCCTCCCAAAGGCTCGACAGATACTATGGCTACACCTTC. The encoded protein is CASQRLDRYYGYTF.

The chain joins TRBV27 to TRBJ1-4, with TRBD1 identical over 12 bases. Germline CDR1 is MNHEY and CDR2 is SMNVEV (reference sequence). V lost 4 bases, J lost 8 bases, and 11 bases stayed unmatched. The CDR3 runs to 17 residues. CDR3 protein: CASSSPGQGATGEKLFF. The CDR3 DNA is TGTGCCAGCAGTTCGCCGGGACAGGGGGCGACAGGAGAAAAACTGTTTTTT.

The chain recombines TRBV5-6 with TRBJ1-5, with D perhaps matching TRBD1 (5 bases). V lost 3 bases to trimming and J lost 6 bases, with 10 bases between them. Germline lookup yields CDR1 SGHDT and CDR2 YYEEEE. CDR3 size: 13 residues. CDR3 amino acids: CASSSGGGQPQHF. CDR3 coding DNA: TGTGCCAGCAGCTCCGGGGGGGGTCAGCCCCAGCATTTT.

The chain carries TRBV19 and TRBJ1-3; D call uncertain. Germline CDR1 reads LNHDA; CDR2 reads SQIVND (reference sequence). CDR3 size: 15 residues. With 3 bases removed from V and 2 bases from J, the gap between germline ends came to 11 bases. CDR3 amino acids: CASSMGSGTGNTIYF. Written as DNA, the CDR3 is TGTGCCAGTAGTATGGGCAGCGGGACTGGAAACACCATATATTTT.

The V gene is TRBV3-1 (or the pseudogene TRBV3-2), the J gene TRBJ2-3, with D hard to call. Germline assignment: CDR1 LGHDT and CDR2 YNNKEL (reference sequence). This CDR3 region has 12 residues. V was shortened by 5 bases and J by 0 bases, with 3 bases between the two germline ends. CDR3 in DNA: TGTGCCAGCAGCTCTAGCACAGATACGCAGTATTTT. Amino acid sequence: CASSSSTDTQYF.

The rearrangement links TRBV5-6 to TRBJ2-3; D is undetermined. The length of the CDR3 is 14 residues. Trimming removed 1 base at V and 0 bases at J, with 6 bases between. Germline V gene sequence: CDR1 SGHDT, CDR2 YYEEEE. The CDR3 DNA is TGTGCCAGCAGCTTGTTTATTAGCACAGATACGCAGTATTTT. It yields the protein CASSLFISTDTQYF.

This sequence joins TRBV27 and TRBJ1-1, with D unclear. The CDR3 spans 15 residues. V lost 1 base to trimming and J lost 6 bases, with 15 bases between them. Germline CDR1 and CDR2: MNHEY and SMNVEV (reference sequence). CDR3 in amino acids: CASSLWGSQSSEAFF. As DNA, the CDR3 is TGTGCCAGCAGTTTATGGGGATCCCAAAGCTCTGAAGCTTTCTTT.

This chain links TRBV5-6 with TRBJ2-7, with D maybe TRBD1 (5 bases). Germline V CDR1 and CDR2: SGHDT, YYEEEE. The CDR3 contains 14 residues. The V and J ends lost 4 bases and 4 bases respectively, with 15 bases between them. CDR3 sequence (DNA): TGTGCCAGCAGCCCACCGGGCAGGGTGTACGAGCAGTACTTC. It specifies CASSPPGRVYEQYF.

This chain links TRBV19 with TRBJ1-2; D is undetermined. V lost 0 bases and J 6 bases, leaving 8 bases between the germline ends. The V gene's germline CDR1 is LNHDA and CDR2 SQIVND (reference sequence). The CDR3 has 13 amino acids. CDR3: CASSIDGEHGYTF. The CDR3 DNA follows: TGTGCCAGTAGTATAGATGGGGAGCATGGCTACACCTTC.

V is TRBV4-1 and J is TRBJ1-2; D is possibly TRBD1 (5 bases). From germline, CDR1 is MGHRA and CDR2 YSYEKL. V was clipped by 0 bases and J by 2 bases, with 10 bases between them. The CDR3 extends over 15 amino acids. The CDR3 DNA is TGCGCCAGCAGCCAAGATTCCCAGGGCAACTATGGCTACACCTTC. It codes for CASSQDSQGNYGYTF.

The V call is TRBV25-1, the J call TRBJ2-1, with 9 bases aligning to TRBD1. This CDR3 has 15 amino acids. The germline gives CDR1 MGHDK, CDR2 SYGVNS. V dropped 4 bases and J dropped 9; count of bases not matched to a gene: 10. As DNA, the CDR3 is TGTGCCAGCAGTGGTGAGGAGACAGGGGGTGCTGAGCAGTTCTTC. This encodes CASSGEETGGAEQFF. Variable domain in full (rest from reference TRBV25-1 and TRBJ2-1): EADIYQTPRYLVIGTGKKITLECSQTMGHDKMYWYQQDPGMELHLIHYSYGVNSTEKGDLSSESTVSRIRTEHFPLTLESARPSHTSQYLCASSGEETGGAEQFFGPGTRLTVL.

The CDR3 DNA reads as TGTGCCAGCAGCAAGAGGGGCGGGGCTTATAGCAATCAGCCCCAGCATTTT. This gives the protein CASSKRGGAYSNQPQHF. This chain uses TRBV21-1 with TRBJ1-5. TRBV21-1 is annotated as a pseudogene. The CDR3 consists of 17 residues.

The CDR3 DNA follows: TGTGCCAGCTCACGGACCCGGGACACAAATCAGCCCCAGCATTTT. This gives the protein CASSRTRDTNQPQHF. The gene calls are TRBV18 and TRBJ1-5, with D possibly matching TRBD1 (6 bases). Trimming pared 4 bases from V and 4 bases from J, leaving 14 bases between. CDR3 length: 15 amino acids. Germline assignment: CDR1 KGHSH and CDR2 LQKENI. The whole variable domain, remainder taken from reference TRBV18 and TRBJ1-5, is NAGVMQNPRHLVRRRGQEARLRCSPMKGHSHVYWYRQLPEEGLKFMVYLQKENIIDESGMPKERFSAEFPKEGPSILRIQQVVRGDSAAYFCASSRTRDTNQPQHFGDGTRLSIL.

This clone was seen only a few times. The rearrangement links TRBV7-8 to TRBJ1-5, with D unclear. V lost 2 bases, J lost 4 bases, and 12 bases lay in between. Germline CDR1 reads SGHVS; CDR2 reads FQNEAQ. The CDR3 extends over 15 amino acids. The CDR3 reads CASSLSRQINQPQHF. The CDR3 DNA reads as TGTGCCAGCAGCTTAAGTCGGCAGATTAATCAGCCCCAGCATTTT.

V gene TRBV6-5 combines with J gene TRBJ2-1; D perhaps matches TRBD2 (5 bases). CDR3 size: 16 residues. The germline gives CDR1 MNHEY, CDR2 SVGAGI. The V end lost 4 bases, the J end lost 0 bases, and 13 bases lay between the germline ends. The CDR3 nucleotides read TGTGCCAGCAGTTCAAGAGAGACTACCTCCTACAATGAGCAGTTCTTC. It translates to CASSSRETTSYNEQFF.

This clone was seen more than once but under ten times. The chain carries TRBV6-4 and TRBJ2-3; the D gene is possibly TRBD2 (7 bases). V was shortened by 0 bases and J by 4 bases, with 11 bases between the two germline ends. This CDR3 is built from 15 residues. Germline V gene data show CDR1 as MRHNA and CDR2 as SNTAGT. This chain's CDR3 is CASSDSRGGADTQYF. For the CDR3, the DNA is TGTGCCAGCAGTGACTCGAGGGGGGGGGCAGATACGCAGTATTTT.

This sequence joins TRBV3-1 (or the pseudogene TRBV3-2) and TRBJ1-6; the D gene is possibly TRBD1 (5 bases). V was cut by 4 bases and J by 0 bases, with 16 bases left in between. Germline V CDR1 and CDR2: LGHDT, YNNKEL (reference sequence). The CDR3 runs 18 residues. CDR3 sequence: CASSPGTGRGSYNSPLHF. The CDR3 nucleotides are TGTGCCAGCAGCCCAGGGACCGGGAGGGGCTCCTATAATTCACCCCTCCACTTT.

This chain connects TRBV5-1 to TRBJ1-6; weak D call: TRBD1 (6 bases). The germline CDR1 and CDR2 sequences are SGHRS and YFSETQ. The germline V and J ends were trimmed by 4 bases and 6 bases, with 8 bases remaining between them. This CDR3 is built from 13 residues. CDR3 DNA: TGCGCCAGCAGCACGGACAGTAATTCACCCCTCCACTTT. Its translation: CASSTDSNSPLHF.

This rearrangement joins TRBV6-4 to TRBJ2-6, with unresolved D. CDR3 length: 16 residues. V was shortened by 3 bases and J by 0 bases, with 9 bases between the two germline ends. The germline V gene has CDR1 MRHNA and CDR2 SNTAGT. This CDR3 reads CASSEASHSGANVLTF. DNA for the CDR3: TGTGCCAGCAGTGAAGCCTCCCACTCTGGGGCCAACGTCCTGACTTTC.

The V call is TRBV2, the J call TRBJ2-5, with TRBD1 matching over 9 bases. The trim removed 5 bases at V and 3 bases at J, leaving 25 bases unmatched. The CDR3 runs 21 residues. Germline V lookup: CDR1 SNHLY, CDR2 FYNNEI. CDR3 nucleotides: TGTGCCAGCAGTAGGGACAGGGTTCGGGCCAACGTTCAGCGCGGGAAAGAGACCCAGTACTTC. Translating it yields CASSRDRVRANVQRGKETQYF.

The chain has TRBV27 and TRBJ2-3, with D maybe TRBD2 (7 bases). V was trimmed by 2 bases and J by 2 bases, leaving 14 bases between them. Germline lookup yields CDR1 MNHEY and CDR2 SMNVEV (reference sequence). CDR3 length: 16 residues. CDR3 region: CASSLRGGIPTDTQYF. The CDR3 region has the DNA TGTGCCAGCAGTTTAAGGGGGGGGATCCCCACAGATACGCAGTATTTT.

The genes are TRBV5-4 and TRBJ2-2; the match to TRBD2 covers 16 bases. The trim removed 4 bases at V and 3 bases at J, leaving 6 bases unmatched. The germline V gene has CDR1 SGHNT and CDR2 YYREEE (reference sequence). This CDR3 is built from 18 residues. CDR3 amino acids: CASSVGTSGGADTGELFF. The CDR3 nucleotides read TGTGCCAGCAGCGTCGGGACTAGCGGGGGGGCTGACACCGGGGAGCTGTTTTTT.

The table lists this clone with a count of one. This chain connects TRBV7-2 to TRBJ1-2; 7 bases are shared with TRBD1. Germline V gene data show CDR1 as SGHTA and CDR2 as FQGNSA. V dropped 4 bases and J dropped 2; count of bases not matched to a gene: 7. This CDR3 is 15 amino acids long. CDR3 sequence reads: CASSSQRDRNYGYTF. The CDR3 coding sequence is TGTGCCAGCAGCTCCCAACGGGACAGAAACTATGGCTACACCTTC. Full variable domain (rest looked up from reference TRBV7-2 and TRBJ1-2): GAGVSQSPSNKVTEKGKDVELRCDPISGHTALYWYRQSLGQGLEFLIYFQGNSAPDKSGLPSDRFSAERTGGSVSTLTIQRTQQEDSAVYLCASSSQRDRNYGYTFGSGTRLTVV.

This rearrangement joins TRBV7-9 to TRBJ2-2, with D perhaps being TRBD1 or TRBD2 (5 bases each). V shed 1 base and J shed 3 bases, with 9 bases lying between them. Germline V CDR1 and CDR2: SEHNR, FQNEAQ (reference sequence). The CDR3 sequence is 15 residues long. The CDR3, as DNA: TGTGCCAGCAGCTTAGGGGACGTGTACACCGGGGAGCTGTTTTTT. Its translation is CASSLGDVYTGELFF.